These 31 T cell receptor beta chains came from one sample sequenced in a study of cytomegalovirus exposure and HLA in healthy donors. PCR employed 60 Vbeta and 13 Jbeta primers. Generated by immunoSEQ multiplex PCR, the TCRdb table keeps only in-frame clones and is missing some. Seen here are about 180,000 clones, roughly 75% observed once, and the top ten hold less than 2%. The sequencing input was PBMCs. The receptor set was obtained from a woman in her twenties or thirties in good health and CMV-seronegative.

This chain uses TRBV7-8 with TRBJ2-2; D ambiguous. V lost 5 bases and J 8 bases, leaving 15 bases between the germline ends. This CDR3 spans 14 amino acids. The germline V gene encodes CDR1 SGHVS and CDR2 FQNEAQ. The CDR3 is CASSGSGGPGELFF. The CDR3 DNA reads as TGTGCCAGCAGCGGGTCAGGTGGTCCAGGGGAGCTGTTTTTT.

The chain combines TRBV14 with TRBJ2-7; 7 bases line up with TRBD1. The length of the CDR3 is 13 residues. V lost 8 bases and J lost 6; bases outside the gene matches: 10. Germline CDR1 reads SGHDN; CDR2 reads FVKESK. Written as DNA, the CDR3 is TGTGCCAGCTCGTTAGGGGGCAAGACCGAGCAGTACTTC. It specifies CASSLGGKTEQYF.

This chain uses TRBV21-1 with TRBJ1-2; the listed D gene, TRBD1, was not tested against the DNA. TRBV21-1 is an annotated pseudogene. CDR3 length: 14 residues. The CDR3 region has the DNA TGTGCCAGCAGCCCCAACAGGGCTCCCTATGGCTACACCTTC. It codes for CASSPNRAPYGYTF.

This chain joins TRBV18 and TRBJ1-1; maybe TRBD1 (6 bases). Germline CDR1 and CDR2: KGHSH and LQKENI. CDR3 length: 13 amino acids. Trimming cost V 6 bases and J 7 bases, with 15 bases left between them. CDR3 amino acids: CASSQTGSDEAFF. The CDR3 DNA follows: TGTGCCAGCTCTCAGACAGGAAGTGATGAAGCTTTCTTT.

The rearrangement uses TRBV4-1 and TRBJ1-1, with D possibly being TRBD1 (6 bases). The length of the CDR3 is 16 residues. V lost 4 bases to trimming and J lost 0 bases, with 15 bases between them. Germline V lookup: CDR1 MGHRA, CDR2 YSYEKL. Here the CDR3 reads CASSPRTVFMNTEAFF. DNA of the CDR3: TGCGCCAGCAGCCCCCGGACAGTTTTTATGAACACTGAAGCTTTCTTT.

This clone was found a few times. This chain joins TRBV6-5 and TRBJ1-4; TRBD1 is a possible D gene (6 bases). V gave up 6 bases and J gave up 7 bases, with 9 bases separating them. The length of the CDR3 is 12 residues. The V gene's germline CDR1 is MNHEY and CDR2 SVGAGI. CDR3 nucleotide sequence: TGTGCCAGCAGAAGGGGGAGTGAAAAACTGTTTTTT. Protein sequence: CASRRGSEKLFF.

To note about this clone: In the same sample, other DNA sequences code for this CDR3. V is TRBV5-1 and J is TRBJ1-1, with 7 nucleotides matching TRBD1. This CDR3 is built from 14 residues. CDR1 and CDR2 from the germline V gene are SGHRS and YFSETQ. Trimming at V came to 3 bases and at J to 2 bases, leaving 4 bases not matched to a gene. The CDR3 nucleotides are TGCGCCAGCAGCTCTTCAGGGGGTAACACTGAAGCTTTCTTT. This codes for CASSSSGGNTEAFF.

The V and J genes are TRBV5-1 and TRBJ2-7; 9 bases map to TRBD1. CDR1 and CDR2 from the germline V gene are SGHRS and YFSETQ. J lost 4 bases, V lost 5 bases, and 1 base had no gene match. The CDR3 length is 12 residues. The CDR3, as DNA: TGCGCCAGCAGACAGGGGGCTTACGAGCAGTACTTC. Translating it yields CASRQGAYEQYF.

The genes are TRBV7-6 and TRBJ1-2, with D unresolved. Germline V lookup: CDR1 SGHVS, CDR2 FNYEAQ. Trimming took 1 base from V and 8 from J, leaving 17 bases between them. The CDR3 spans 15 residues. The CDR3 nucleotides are TGTGCCAGCAGCTTAGAGGTCACGGTGGGGAGCGGCTACACCTTC. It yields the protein CASSLEVTVGSGYTF.

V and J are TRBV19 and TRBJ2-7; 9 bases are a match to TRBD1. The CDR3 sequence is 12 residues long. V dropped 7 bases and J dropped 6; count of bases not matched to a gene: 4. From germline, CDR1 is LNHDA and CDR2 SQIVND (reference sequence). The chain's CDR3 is CASTTDRGEQYF. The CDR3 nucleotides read TGTGCCAGTACCACGGACAGGGGCGAGCAGTACTTC.

The DNA of the CDR3 is TGTGCCAGCAGCACCGGGACTAAAGAGACCCAGTACTTC. This translates into CASSTGTKETQYF. The chain carries TRBV7-3 and TRBJ2-5; 7 nucleotides agree with TRBD2. In germline, CDR1 is SGHTA, CDR2 FQGTGA. The ends lost 5 bases at V and 3 bases at J; junction bases unmatched: 3. The CDR3 runs 13 residues.

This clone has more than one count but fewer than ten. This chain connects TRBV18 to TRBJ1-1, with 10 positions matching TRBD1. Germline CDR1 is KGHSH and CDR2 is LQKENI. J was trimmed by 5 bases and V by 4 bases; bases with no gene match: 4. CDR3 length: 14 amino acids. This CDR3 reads CASSREGQGTEAFF. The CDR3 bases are TGTGCCAGCTCACGCGAGGGACAGGGGACTGAAGCTTTCTTT.

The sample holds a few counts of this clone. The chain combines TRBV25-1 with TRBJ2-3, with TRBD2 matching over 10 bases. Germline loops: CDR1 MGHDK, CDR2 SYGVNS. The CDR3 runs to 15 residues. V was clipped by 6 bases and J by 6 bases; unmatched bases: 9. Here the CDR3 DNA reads TGTGCCAGCAGGGAAAGCGGGGGGGCCAGGGATACGCAGTATTTT. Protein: CASRESGGARDTQYF.

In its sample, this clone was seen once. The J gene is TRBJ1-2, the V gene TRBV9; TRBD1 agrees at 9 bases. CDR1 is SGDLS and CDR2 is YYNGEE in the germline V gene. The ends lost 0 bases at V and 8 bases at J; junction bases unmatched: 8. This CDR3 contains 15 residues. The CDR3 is CASSVAQNRGQGYTF. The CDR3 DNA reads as TGTGCCAGCAGCGTAGCGCAAAACAGGGGGCAGGGCTACACCTTC.

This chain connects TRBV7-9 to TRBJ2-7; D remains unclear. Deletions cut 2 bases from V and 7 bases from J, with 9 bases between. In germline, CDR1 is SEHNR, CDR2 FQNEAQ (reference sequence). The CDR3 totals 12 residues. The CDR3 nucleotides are TGTGCCAGCAGCTTAACTCCGGTGGAGCAGTACTTC. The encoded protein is CASSLTPVEQYF.

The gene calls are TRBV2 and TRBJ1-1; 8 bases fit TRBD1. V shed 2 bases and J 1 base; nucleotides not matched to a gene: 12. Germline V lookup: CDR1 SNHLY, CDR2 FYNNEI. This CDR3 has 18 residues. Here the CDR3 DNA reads TGTGCCAGCAGTGAAAGTATGACAGGGGCCCTTTCGAACACTGAAGCTTTCTTT. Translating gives CASSESMTGALSNTEAFF.

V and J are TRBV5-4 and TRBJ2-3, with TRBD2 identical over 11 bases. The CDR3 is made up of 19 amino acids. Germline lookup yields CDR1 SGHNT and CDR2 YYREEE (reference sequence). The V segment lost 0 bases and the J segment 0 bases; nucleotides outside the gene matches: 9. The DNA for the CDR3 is TGTGCCAGCAGCTTGGGTCCTAGCGGGGGGACCGTTAGCACAGATACGCAGTATTTT. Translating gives CASSLGPSGGTVSTDTQYF.

CDR3 sequence: CAWAGGGAVTDTQYF. CDR3 in DNA: TGTGCCTGGGCTGGCGGGGGGGCCGTCACAGATACGCAGTATTTT. This chain connects TRBV30 to TRBJ2-3, with 9 positions matching TRBD2. Germline loops: CDR1 GTSNPN, CDR2 SVGIG (reference sequence). This CDR3 is built from 15 residues. J gave up 2 bases and V 5 bases, and 8 bases lay outside the gene matches.

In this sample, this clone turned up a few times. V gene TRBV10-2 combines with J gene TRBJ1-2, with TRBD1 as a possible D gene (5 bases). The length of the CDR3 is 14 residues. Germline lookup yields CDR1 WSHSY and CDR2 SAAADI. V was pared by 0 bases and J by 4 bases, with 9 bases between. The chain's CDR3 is CASSESGLGYGYTF. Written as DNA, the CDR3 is TGCGCCAGCAGTGAGTCGGGGCTAGGCTATGGCTACACCTTC.

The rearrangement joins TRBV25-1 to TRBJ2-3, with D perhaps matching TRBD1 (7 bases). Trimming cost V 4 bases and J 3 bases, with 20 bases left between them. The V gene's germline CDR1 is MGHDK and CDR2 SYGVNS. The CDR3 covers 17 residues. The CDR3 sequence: CASSGFLGRGVTDTQYF. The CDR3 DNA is TGTGCCAGCAGTGGTTTCTTAGGCAGGGGGGTTACAGATACGCAGTATTTT.

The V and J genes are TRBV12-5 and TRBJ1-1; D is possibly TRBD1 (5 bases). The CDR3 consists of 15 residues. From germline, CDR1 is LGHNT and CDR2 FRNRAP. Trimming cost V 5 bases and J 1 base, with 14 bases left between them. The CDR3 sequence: CASGPPRGENTEAFF. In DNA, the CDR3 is TGTGCTAGTGGTCCACCCCGGGGGGAGAACACTGAAGCTTTCTTT.

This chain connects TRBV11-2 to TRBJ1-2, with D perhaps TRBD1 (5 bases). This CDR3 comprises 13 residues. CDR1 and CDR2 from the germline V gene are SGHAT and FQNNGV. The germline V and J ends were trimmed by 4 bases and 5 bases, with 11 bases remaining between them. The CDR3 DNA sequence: TGTGCCAGCAGCTCCGAGCGGGGGTATGGCTACACCTTC. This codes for CASSSERGYGYTF.

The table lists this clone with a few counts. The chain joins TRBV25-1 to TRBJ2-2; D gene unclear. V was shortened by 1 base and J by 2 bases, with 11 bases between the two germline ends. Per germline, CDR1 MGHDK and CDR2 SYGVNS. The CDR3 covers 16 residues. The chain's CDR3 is CASSEFMGSNTGELFF. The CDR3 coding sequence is TGTGCCAGCAGTGAATTTATGGGCAGTAACACCGGGGAGCTGTTTTTT.

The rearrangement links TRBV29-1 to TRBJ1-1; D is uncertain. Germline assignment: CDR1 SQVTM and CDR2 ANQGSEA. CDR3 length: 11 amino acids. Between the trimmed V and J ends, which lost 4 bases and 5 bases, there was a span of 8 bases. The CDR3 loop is CSVATKTEAFF. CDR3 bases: TGCAGCGTTGCCACAAAAACTGAAGCTTTCTTT.

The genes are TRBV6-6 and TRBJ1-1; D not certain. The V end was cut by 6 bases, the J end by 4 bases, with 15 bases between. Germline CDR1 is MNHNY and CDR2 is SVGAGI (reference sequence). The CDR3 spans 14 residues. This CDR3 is CASSTQVEGTEAFF. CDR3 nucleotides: TGTGCCAGCAGCACGCAGGTAGAAGGCACTGAAGCTTTCTTT.

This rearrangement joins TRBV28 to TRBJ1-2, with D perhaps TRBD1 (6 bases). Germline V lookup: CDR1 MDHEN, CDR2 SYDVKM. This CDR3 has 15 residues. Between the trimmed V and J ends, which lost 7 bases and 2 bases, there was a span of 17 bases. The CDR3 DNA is TGTGCCAGCAAGCAGGGGACGGTAATGAACTATGGCTACACCTTC. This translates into CASKQGTVMNYGYTF.

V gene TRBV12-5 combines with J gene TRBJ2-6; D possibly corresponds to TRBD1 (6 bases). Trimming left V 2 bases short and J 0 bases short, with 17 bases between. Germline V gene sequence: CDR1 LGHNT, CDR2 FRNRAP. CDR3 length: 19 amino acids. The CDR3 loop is CASGLPFDRTSSGANVLTF. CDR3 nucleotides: TGTGCTAGTGGTTTGCCTTTCGACAGGACCAGCTCTGGGGCCAACGTCCTGACTTTC.

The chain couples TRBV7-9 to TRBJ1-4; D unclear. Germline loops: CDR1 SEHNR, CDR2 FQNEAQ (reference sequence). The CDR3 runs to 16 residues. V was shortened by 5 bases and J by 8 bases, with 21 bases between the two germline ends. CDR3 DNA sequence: TGTGCCAGCAGCCCTTACTTCAGTCAACGAGGAGAAAAACTGTTTTTT. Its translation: CASSPYFSQRGEKLFF.

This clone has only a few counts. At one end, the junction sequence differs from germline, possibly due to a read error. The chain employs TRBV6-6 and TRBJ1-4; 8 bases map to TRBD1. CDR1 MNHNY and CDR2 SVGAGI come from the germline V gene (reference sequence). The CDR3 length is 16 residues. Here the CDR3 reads CASTYPLGQGYEKLFF. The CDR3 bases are TGTGCCAGCACTTACCCGCTAGGACAGGGCTATGAAAAACTGTTTTTT.

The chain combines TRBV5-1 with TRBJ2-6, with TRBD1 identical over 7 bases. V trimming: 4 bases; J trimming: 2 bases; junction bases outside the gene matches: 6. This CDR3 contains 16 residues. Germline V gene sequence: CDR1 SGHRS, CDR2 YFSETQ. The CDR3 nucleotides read TGCGCCAGCAGCCCACATACAGGGGCTGGGGCCAACGTCCTGACTTTC. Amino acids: CASSPHTGAGANVLTF. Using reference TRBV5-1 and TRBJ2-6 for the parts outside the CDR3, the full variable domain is KAGVTQTPRYLIKTRGQQVTLSCSPISGHRSVSWYQQTPGQGLQFLFEYFSETQRNKGNFPGRFSGRQFSNSRSEMNVSTLELGDSALYLCASSPHTGAGANVLTFGAGSRLTVL.

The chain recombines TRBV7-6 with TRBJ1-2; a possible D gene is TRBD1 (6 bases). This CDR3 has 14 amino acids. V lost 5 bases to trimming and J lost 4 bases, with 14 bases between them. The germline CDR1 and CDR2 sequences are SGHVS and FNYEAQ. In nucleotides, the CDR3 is TGTGCCAGCAGCCCAGAATTGACAGGCTATGGCTACACCTTC. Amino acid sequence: CASSPELTGYGYTF. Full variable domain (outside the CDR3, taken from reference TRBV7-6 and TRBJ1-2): GAGVSQSPRYKVTKRGQDVALRCDPISGHVSLYWYRQALGQGPEFLTYFNYEAQQDKSGLPNDRFSAERPEGSISTLTIQRTEQRDSAMYRCASSPELTGYGYTFGSGTRLTVV.